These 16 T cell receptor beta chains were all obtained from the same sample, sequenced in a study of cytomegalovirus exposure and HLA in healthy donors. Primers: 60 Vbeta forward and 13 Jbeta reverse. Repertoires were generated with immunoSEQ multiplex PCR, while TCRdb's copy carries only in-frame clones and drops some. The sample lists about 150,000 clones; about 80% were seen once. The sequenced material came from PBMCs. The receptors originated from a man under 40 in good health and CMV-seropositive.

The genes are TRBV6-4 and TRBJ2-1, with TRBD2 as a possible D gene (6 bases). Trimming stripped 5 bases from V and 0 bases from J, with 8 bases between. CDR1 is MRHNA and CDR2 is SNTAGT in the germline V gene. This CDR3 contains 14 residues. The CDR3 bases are TGTGCCAGCAGTCGGGGGAGCTCCTACAATGAGCAGTTCTTC. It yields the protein CASSRGSSYNEQFF.

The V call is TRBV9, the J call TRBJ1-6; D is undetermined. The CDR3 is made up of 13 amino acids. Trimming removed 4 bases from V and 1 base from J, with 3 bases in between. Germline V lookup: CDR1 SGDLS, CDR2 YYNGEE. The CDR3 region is CASSRSYNSPLHF. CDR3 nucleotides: TGTGCCAGCAGCCGGTCCTATAATTCACCCCTCCACTTT.

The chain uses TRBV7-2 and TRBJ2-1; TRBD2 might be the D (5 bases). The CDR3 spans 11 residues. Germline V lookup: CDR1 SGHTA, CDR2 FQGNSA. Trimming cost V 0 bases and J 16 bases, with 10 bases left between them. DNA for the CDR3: TGTGCCAGCAGCTTAGCCGGGAACGTATTCTTC. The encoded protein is CASSLAGNVFF.

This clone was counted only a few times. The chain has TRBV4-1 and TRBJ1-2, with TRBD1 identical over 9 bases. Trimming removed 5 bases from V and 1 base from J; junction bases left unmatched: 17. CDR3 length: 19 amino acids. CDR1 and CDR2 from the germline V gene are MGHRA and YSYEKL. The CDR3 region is CASSYSPRAGQGFNYGYTF. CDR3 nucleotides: TGCGCCAGCAGCTATTCCCCACGGGCCGGACAGGGGTTTAACTATGGCTACACCTTC.

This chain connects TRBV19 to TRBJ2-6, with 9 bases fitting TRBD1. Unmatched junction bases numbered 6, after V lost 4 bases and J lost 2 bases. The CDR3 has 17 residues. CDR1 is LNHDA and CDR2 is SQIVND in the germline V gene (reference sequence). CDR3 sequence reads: CASSTGTGSAGANVLTF. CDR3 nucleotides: TGTGCCAGTAGTACCGGGACAGGGAGCGCTGGGGCCAACGTCCTGACTTTC.

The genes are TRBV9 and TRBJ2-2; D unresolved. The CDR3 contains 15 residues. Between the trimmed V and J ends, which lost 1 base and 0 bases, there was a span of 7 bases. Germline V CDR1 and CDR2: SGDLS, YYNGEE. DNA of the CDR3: TGTGCCAGCAGCGTACGGCAGGCGAACACCGGGGAGCTGTTTTTT. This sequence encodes CASSVRQANTGELFF.

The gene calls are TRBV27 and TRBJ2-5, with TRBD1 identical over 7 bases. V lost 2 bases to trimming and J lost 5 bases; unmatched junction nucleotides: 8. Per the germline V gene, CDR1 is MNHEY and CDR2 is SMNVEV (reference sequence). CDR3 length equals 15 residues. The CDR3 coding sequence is TGTGCCAGCAGTTTAGGCAGGGGGTGGTCGGAGACCCAGTACTTC. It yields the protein CASSLGRGWSETQYF.

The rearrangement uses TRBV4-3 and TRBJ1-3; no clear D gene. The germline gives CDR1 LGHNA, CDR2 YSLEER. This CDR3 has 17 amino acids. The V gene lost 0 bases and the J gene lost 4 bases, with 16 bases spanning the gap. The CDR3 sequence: CASSQELILSSGNTIYF. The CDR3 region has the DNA TGCGCCAGCAGCCAAGAACTAATACTTAGCTCCGGAAACACCATATATTTT.

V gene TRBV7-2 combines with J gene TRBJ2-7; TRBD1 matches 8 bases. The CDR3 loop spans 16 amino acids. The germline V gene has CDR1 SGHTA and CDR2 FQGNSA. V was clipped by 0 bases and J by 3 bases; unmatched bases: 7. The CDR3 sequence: CASSLAFRGTGYEQYF. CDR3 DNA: TGTGCCAGCAGCTTAGCGTTTAGGGGGACAGGCTACGAGCAGTACTTC. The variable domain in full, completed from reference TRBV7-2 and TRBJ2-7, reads GAGVSQSPSNKVTEKGKDVELRCDPISGHTALYWYRQSLGQGLEFLIYFQGNSAPDKSGLPSDRFSAERTGGSVSTLTIQRTQQEDSAVYLCASSLAFRGTGYEQYFGPGTRLTVT.

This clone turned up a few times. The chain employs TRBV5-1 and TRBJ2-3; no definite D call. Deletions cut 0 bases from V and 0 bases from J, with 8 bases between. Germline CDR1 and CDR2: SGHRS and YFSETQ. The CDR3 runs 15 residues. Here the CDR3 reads CASSLVRSSTDTQYF. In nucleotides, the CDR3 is TGCGCCAGCAGCTTGGTCAGGTCGAGCACAGATACGCAGTATTTT.

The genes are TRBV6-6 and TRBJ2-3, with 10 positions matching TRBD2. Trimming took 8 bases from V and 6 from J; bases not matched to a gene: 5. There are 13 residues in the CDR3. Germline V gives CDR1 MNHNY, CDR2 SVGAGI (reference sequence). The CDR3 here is CASEAGGLDTQYF. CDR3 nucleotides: TGTGCCAGCGAAGCGGGGGGGCTGGATACGCAGTATTTT.

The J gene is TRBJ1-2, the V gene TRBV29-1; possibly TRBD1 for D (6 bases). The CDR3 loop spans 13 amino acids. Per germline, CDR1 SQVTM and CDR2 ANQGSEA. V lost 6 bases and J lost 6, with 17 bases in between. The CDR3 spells CSVLDLQGDGYTF. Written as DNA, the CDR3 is TGCAGCGTCCTAGACTTACAGGGAGATGGCTACACCTTC.

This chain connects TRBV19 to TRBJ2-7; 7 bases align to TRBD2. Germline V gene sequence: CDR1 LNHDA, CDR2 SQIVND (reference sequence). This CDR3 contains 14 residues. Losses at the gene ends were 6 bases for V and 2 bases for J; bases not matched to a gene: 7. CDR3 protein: CASRRLAGAYEQYF. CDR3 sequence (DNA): TGTGCCAGTAGGAGACTGGCGGGAGCCTACGAGCAGTACTTC.

The CDR3 loop is CASSSTGGAGEKLFF. CDR3 nucleotide sequence: TGTGCCAGTAGTTCCACAGGGGGCGCGGGGGAAAAACTGTTTTTT. The chain recombines TRBV19 with TRBJ1-4; 9 nucleotides align to TRBD1. The ends lost 5 bases at V and 8 bases at J; junction bases unmatched: 9. Germline lookup yields CDR1 LNHDA and CDR2 SQIVND (reference sequence). CDR3 length: 15 amino acids. Combining the CDR3 with reference TRBV19 and TRBJ1-4 gives the whole variable domain DGGITQSPKYLFRKEGQNVTLSCEQNLNHDAMYWYRQDPGQGLRLIYYSQIVNDFQKGDIAEGYSVSREKKESFPLTVTSAQKNPTAFYLCASSSTGGAGEKLFFGSGTQLSVL.

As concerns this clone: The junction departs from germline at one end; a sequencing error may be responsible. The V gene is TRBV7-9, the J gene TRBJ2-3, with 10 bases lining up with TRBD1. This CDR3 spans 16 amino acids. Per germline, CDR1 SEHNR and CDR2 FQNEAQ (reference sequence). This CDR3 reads CSSSLETGGDPDTQYF. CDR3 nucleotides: TGTTCCAGCAGCTTAGAGACAGGGGGCGATCCAGATACGCAGTATTTT.

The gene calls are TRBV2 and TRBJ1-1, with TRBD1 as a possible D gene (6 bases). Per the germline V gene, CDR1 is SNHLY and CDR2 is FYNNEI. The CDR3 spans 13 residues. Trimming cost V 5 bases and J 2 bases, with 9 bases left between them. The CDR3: CASSYGTNTEAFF. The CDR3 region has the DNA TGTGCCAGCAGTTACGGGACAAACACTGAAGCTTTCTTT.